The 18 T cell receptor beta chains reported below all come from one sample, sequenced in a study. A single record per CDR3 protein comes from TCRdb applying MiXCR to the 5' RACE reads. The data show approximately 23,000 distinct CDR3 sequences, about 29% seen once. Specimen: tumor-infiltrating naive CD4+ T cells sorted from the breast tumor. The subset is: naive CD4+ T cells, CD4+CD45RA+CD25-. The receptors originated from a female donor with breast cancer.

This chain uses TRBV29-1 with TRBJ2-1; D possibly corresponds to TRBD1 (6 bases). This CDR3 has 14 amino acids. Trimming cost V 6 bases and J 9 bases, with 21 bases left between them. Germline values: CDR1 SQVTM, CDR2 ANQGSEA. The CDR3 protein is CSVAYDRWLSEQFF. DNA of the CDR3: TGCAGCGTCGCCTACGACAGGTGGTTAAGTGAGCAGTTCTTC.

This clonotype showed up just a few times. The V and J genes are TRBV9 and TRBJ1-1; TRBD1 agrees at 9 bases. Germline CDR1 reads SGDLS; CDR2 reads YYNGEE. The CDR3 totals 15 residues. The trim removed 4 bases at V and 5 bases at J, leaving 9 bases unmatched. The DNA for the CDR3 is TGTGCCAGCAGCTCTCAACAGGGGGCGGAAACTGAAGCTTTCTTT. This translates into CASSSQQGAETEAFF.

This clonotype has a handful of counts. The chain joins TRBV6-6 to TRBJ2-1, with no clear D. CDR3 length: 14 amino acids. Trimming stripped 2 bases from V and 1 base from J, with 6 bases between. Germline CDR1 and CDR2: MNHNY and SVGAGI (reference sequence). The CDR3, as DNA: TGTGCCAGCAGTTACGCGAGGTCCTACAATGAGCAGTTCTTC. The encoded protein is CASSYARSYNEQFF.

This clonotype was picked up a small number of times. The chain carries TRBV2 and TRBJ1-1; the match to TRBD1 covers 9 bases. Trimming removed 6 bases from V and 5 bases from J; junction bases left unmatched: 4. Looked up from germline, CDR1 is SNHLY and CDR2 is FYNNEI. This CDR3 region has 13 residues. Here the CDR3 DNA reads TGTGCCAGCAGGGGGGACAGGGTTACTGAAGCTTTCTTT. Protein sequence: CASRGDRVTEAFF.

The chain joins TRBV15 to TRBJ2-7; 7 nucleotides match TRBD2. Germline V gene data show CDR1 as LNHNV and CDR2 as YYDKDF (reference sequence). This CDR3 spans 16 amino acids. The V segment lost 0 bases and the J segment 3 bases; nucleotides outside the gene matches: 8. The CDR3 spells CATSRDLASGVYEQYF. CDR3 sequence (DNA): TGTGCCACCAGCAGAGATCTGGCTAGCGGTGTCTACGAGCAGTACTTC.

V and J are TRBV4-1 and TRBJ2-3; the D gene is possibly TRBD2 (5 bases). The CDR3 is 15 amino acids. Germline V gene lookup returns CDR1 MGHRA and CDR2 YSYEKL. With 5 bases removed from V and 0 bases from J, the gap between germline ends came to 12 bases. The CDR3 DNA reads as TGCGCCAGCAGCGAGGACCCGGGAAGCACAGATACGCAGTATTTT. Amino acid sequence: CASSEDPGSTDTQYF.

The chain uses TRBV19 and TRBJ2-7; D call uncertain. V was cut by 7 bases and J by 6 bases, with 13 bases left in between. The CDR3 runs 12 residues. Germline V CDR1 and CDR2: LNHDA, SQIVND (reference sequence). The CDR3 coding sequence is TGTGCCAGTACGGCAGGAACGGGCGAGCAGTACTTC. It encodes CASTAGTGEQYF.

As for this clonotype: A clone one base away is much larger, so this may be a read error. Likely a read error: the CDR3 ends without its conserved phenylalanine or tryptophan. The chain recombines TRBV20-1 with TRBJ2-4, with no clear D. Germline loops: CDR1 DFQATT, CDR2 SNEGSKA (reference sequence). Trimming took off 6 bases at V and 0 bases at J, with 9 bases between the two ends. The CDR3 has 13 residues. CDR3 DNA sequence: TGCAGTGCCCGGACCTTAGCCAAAAACATTCAGTACCTC. Protein sequence: CSARTLAKNIQYL.

There are a few counts of this clonotype. The V and J genes are TRBV29-1 and TRBJ2-7; 9 bases line up with TRBD1. Per the germline V gene, CDR1 is SQVTM and CDR2 is ANQGSEA. CDR3 size: 13 residues. After removal of 5 bases from V and 2 bases from J, the junction contained 4 bases not matched to a gene. CDR3 DNA sequence: TGCAGCGTTTACGACAGGGGGACCTACGAGCAGTACTTC. Amino acids: CSVYDRGTYEQYF.

This clonotype turned up a few times. Here the CDR3 reads CASSLIAGGWDEQFF. In DNA, the CDR3 is TGCGCCAGCAGCCTAATAGCGGGAGGATGGGATGAGCAGTTCTTC. V gene TRBV5-1 combines with J gene TRBJ2-1, with 10 bases lining up with TRBD2. This CDR3 contains 15 residues. V shed 4 bases, J shed 8 bases, and the junction held 9 bases outside the gene matches. Looked up from germline, CDR1 is SGHRS and CDR2 is YFSETQ.

By its share, this clonotype is medium-sized. The chain links TRBV7-9 to TRBJ1-1; 7 bases align to TRBD1. Germline lookup yields CDR1 SEHNR and CDR2 FQNEAQ (reference sequence). V dropped 1 base and J dropped 0; count of bases not matched to a gene: 2. The CDR3 runs to 15 residues. The CDR3 coding sequence is TGTGCCAGCAGCTTAGGGGGGACAGTGAACACTGAAGCTTTCTTT. Its protein product is CASSLGGTVNTEAFF. Full variable domain (rest looked up from reference TRBV7-9 and TRBJ1-1): DTGVSQNPRHKITKRGQNVTFRCDPISEHNRLYWYRQTLGQGPEFLTYFQNEAQLEKSRLLSDRFSAERPKGSFSTLEIQRTEQGDSAMYLCASSLGGTVNTEAFFGQGTRLTVV.

This clonotype ranks as medium-sized. V and J are TRBV5-1 and TRBJ2-7; D might be TRBD2 (6 bases). CDR3 length: 13 residues. V was cut by 3 bases and J by 2 bases, with 9 bases left in between. Germline V gives CDR1 SGHRS, CDR2 YFSETQ. CDR3 DNA sequence: TGCGCCAGCAGCTCCGCGGGGACCTACGAGCAGTACTTC. Translation: CASSSAGTYEQYF.

V gene TRBV5-6 combines with J gene TRBJ2-7, with 7 bases lining up with TRBD1. In germline, CDR1 is SGHDT, CDR2 YYEEEE. J was trimmed by 6 bases and V by 4 bases; bases with no gene match: 7. This CDR3 is built from 13 residues. DNA for the CDR3: TGTGCCAGCAGCCTACAGGGGAGTAGCGAGCAGTACTTC. Its translation is CASSLQGSSEQYF.

This sequence joins TRBV19 and TRBJ2-5; a weak D match, TRBD2 (5 bases). There are 15 residues in the CDR3. Germline V gene lookup returns CDR1 LNHDA and CDR2 SQIVND (reference sequence). V was trimmed by 1 base and J by 5 bases, leaving 14 bases between them. The CDR3 spells CASSIGGGSHETQYF. Here the CDR3 DNA reads TGTGCCAGTAGTATAGGAGGCGGGTCCCACGAGACCCAGTACTTC.

This clonotype counts as medium-sized. The V call is TRBV5-1, the J call TRBJ2-3; tentative D call: TRBD1 (5 bases). Germline V gene data show CDR1 as SGHRS and CDR2 as YFSETQ. V lost 4 bases and J lost 2, with 17 bases in between. The CDR3 has 16 amino acids. The CDR3 DNA sequence: TGCGCCAGCAGCGGGGCCAGTTGGGGCCTCACAGATACGCAGTATTTT. As protein: CASSGASWGLTDTQYF.

This clonotype showed up just a few times. This rearrangement joins TRBV20-1 to TRBJ2-1; no clear D. V lost 3 bases, J lost 0 bases, and 12 bases lay in between. The CDR3 runs to 15 residues. The germline V gene encodes CDR1 DFQATT and CDR2 SNEGSKA (reference sequence). The CDR3 DNA follows: TGCAGTGCTAGTCCTAGAGCCAGCTCCTACAATGAGCAGTTCTTC. Its translation is CSASPRASSYNEQFF.

This clonotype was seen repeatedly, ten times or more. For the CDR3, the DNA is TGCAGTGCTAGAGATAGCGGCTCCTACGAGCAGTACTTC. Protein sequence: CSARDSGSYEQYF. The genes are TRBV20-1 and TRBJ2-7, with a possible D match to TRBD2 (6 bases). Germline values: CDR1 DFQATT, CDR2 SNEGSKA (reference sequence). The CDR3 loop spans 13 amino acids. Trimming took 0 bases from V and 0 from J, leaving 6 bases between them.

This clonotype was seen ten or more times. CDR3 amino acids: CASSWTGSTEAFF. The DNA of the CDR3 is TGCGCCAGCAGTTGGACAGGGTCGACTGAAGCTTTCTTT. This rearrangement joins TRBV10-2 to TRBJ1-1; 8 nucleotides agree with TRBD1. CDR1 and CDR2 from the germline V gene are WSHSY and SAAADI. Trimming at V came to 5 bases and at J to 5 bases, leaving 4 bases not matched to a gene. CDR3 length: 13 amino acids.